Below, one T cell receptor (beta chain) is given with its context. Its antigen is undetermined. The data derive from a study of persistence of HIV-infected CD4 T cells. Overall study findings and caveats: Antigen-responding cells were enriched for degenerate expanded CDR3beta sequences.

The libraries were made with immunoSEQ version 4 in survey mode. Method: immunoSEQ multiplex PCR; TCRdb's copy keeps in-frame clones and lacks some. The profile shows around 35,000 clones, approximately 78% of them singletons. With 9 bases removed from V and 4 bases from J, the gap between germline ends came to 18 bases. Per the germline V gene, CDR1 is MNHNY and CDR2 is SVGAGI (reference sequence). This CDR3 has 14 amino acids. Cells were stimulated with overlapping HIV-1 Gag 15-mer peptides. CD40L/CD69 double-negative CD45RO-high memory CD4+ T cells were collected. Sequencing used cultured CD4+ T cells from PBMCs, obtained from a patient who received antiretroviral therapy. The chain employs TRBV6-6 and TRBJ1-2, with D unresolved. The receptor was derived from an adult with HIV. The donor label of this sample is uncertain. CDR3 bases: TGTGCCAGACTAGGAGGGAACAGCTCCTATGGCTACACCTTC. It is translated as CARLGGNSSYGYTF.